This record concerns one T cell receptor beta chain sequence. Its antigen remains unknown. The data were taken from a study of pediatric ulcerative colitis. On the study more broadly: Disease was pancolitis in six or seven and left-sided in two, histology-confirmed. General study findings and limits: Two patients' blood samples yielded substantially fewer templates. Clonal expansions reduced rectal repertoire diversity in acute severe colitis.

Profiling relied on immunoSEQ multiplex PCR, and the TCRdb table lists in-frame clones only, not all of them. The data contain more than 35,000 clones, around four fifths of them seen just once; the ten biggest clones take up 0.65% to 0.95%. Rectal tissue came from one to two pinch biopsies taken at colonoscopy. From germline, CDR1 is SEHNR and CDR2 FQNEAQ (reference sequence). CDR3 length equals 14 residues. The V end lost 3 bases, the J end lost 5 bases, and 11 bases lay between the germline ends. The origin of this receptor is a boy aged 5-17 years with moderate ulcerative colitis. Sequenced input: gut tissue. The chain couples TRBV7-9 to TRBJ2-1, with a tentative D call TRBD1 (6 bases). CDR3: CASSFSYRDNEQFF. CDR3 bases: TGTGCCAGCAGCTTCTCTTACAGGGACAATGAGCAGTTCTTC.